This TCR beta chain was found in a study of blood T cell repertoires in COVID-19. As for the study in general: Acute and convalescent COVID-19 samples came from the United States, Italy and Spain. From T cells, B-cell-depleted T cells, or PBMCs came the material, which was cDNA or gDNA.

The CDR3 extends over 15 amino acids. Germline CDR1 MNHEY, CDR2 SMNVEV (reference sequence). The ends were cut back, 2 bases at V and 2 bases at J, with 10 bases in the middle. Under the authors' procedure: Amplification of reference gene primers provided the estimated nucleated cell counts. Only in-frame clones appear in the TCRdb table, and some are missing; sequencing was by immunoSEQ multiplex PCR. For V, J and clone size, that table is used; D and trimming come from the DNA. Here the sample spans 140,000 to 150,000 clones, under 90% being singletons. The material sequenced was peripheral blood. This clonotype was obtained from a human donor in a cohort sampled during active COVID-19. The genes are TRBV27 and TRBJ1-3; D possibly corresponds to TRBD1 (5 bases). CDR3 sequence: CASSLAWGAGNTIYF. The CDR3 nucleotides are TGTGCCAGCAGTTTAGCGTGGGGGGCTGGAAACACCATATATTTT.